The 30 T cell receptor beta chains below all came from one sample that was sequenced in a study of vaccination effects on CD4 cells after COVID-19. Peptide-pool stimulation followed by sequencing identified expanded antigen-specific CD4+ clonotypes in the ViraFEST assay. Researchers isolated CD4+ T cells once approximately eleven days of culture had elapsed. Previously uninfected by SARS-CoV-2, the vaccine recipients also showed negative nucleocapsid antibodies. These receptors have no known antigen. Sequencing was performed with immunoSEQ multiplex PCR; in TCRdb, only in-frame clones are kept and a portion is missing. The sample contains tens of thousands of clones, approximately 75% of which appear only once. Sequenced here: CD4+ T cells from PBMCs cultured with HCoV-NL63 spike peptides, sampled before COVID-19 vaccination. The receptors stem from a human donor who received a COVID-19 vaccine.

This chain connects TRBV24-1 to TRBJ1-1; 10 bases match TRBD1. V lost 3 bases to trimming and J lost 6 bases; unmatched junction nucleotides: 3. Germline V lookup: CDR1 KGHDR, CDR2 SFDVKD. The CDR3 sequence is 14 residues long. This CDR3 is CATSDRTGGAEAFF. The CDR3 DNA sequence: TGTGCCACCAGTGATCGGACAGGGGGGGCTGAAGCTTTCTTT.

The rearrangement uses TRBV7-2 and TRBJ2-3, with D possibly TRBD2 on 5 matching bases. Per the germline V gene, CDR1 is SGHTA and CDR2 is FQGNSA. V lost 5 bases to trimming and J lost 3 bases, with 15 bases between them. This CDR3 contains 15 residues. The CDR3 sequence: CASSQERVKTDTQYF. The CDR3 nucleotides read TGTGCCAGCAGCCAAGAGAGGGTTAAGACAGATACGCAGTATTTT.

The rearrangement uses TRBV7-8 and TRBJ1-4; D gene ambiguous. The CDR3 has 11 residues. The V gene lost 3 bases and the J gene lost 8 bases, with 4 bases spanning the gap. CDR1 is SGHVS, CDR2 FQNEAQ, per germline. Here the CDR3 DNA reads TGTGCCAGCAGCTTCGCCGAAAAACTGTTTTTT. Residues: CASSFAEKLFF.

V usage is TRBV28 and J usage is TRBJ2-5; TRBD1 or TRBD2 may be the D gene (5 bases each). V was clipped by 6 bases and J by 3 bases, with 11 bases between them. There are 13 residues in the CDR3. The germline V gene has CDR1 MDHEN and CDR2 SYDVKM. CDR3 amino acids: CASSFWGKETQYF. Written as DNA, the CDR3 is TGTGCCAGCAGCTTCTGGGGGAAAGAGACCCAGTACTTC.

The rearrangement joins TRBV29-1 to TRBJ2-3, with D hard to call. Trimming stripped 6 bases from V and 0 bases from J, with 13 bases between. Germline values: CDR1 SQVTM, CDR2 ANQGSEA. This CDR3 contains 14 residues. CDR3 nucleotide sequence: TGCAGCGTCAGTGGGTCGCCTAGCACAGATACGCAGTATTTT. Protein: CSVSGSPSTDTQYF.

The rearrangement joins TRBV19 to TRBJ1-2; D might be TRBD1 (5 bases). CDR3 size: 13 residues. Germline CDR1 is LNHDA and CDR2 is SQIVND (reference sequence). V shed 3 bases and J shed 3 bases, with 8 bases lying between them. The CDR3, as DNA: TGTGCCAGTAGTATCGGACACGACTATGGCTACACCTTC. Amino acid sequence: CASSIGHDYGYTF. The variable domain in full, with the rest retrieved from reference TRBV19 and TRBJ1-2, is DGGITQSPKYLFRKEGQNVTLSCEQNLNHDAMYWYRQDPGQGLRLIYYSQIVNDFQKGDIAEGYSVSREKKESFPLTVTSAQKNPTAFYLCASSIGHDYGYTFGSGTRLTVV.

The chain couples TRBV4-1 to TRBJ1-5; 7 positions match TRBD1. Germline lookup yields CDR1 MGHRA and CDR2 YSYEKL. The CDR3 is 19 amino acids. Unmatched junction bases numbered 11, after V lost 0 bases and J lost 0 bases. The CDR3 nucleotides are TGCGCCAGCAGCCAAGATGGATGGGACAGCCGATATAGCAATCAGCCCCAGCATTTT. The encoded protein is CASSQDGWDSRYSNQPQHF.

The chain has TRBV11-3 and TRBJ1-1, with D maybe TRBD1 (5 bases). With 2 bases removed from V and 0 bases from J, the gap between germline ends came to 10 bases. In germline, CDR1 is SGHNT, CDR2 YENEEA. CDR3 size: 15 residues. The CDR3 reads CASSLSPGVNTEAFF. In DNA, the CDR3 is TGTGCCAGCAGCTTATCTCCGGGGGTGAACACTGAAGCTTTCTTT.

This CDR3 reads CASSKGTEETQYF. The DNA of the CDR3 is TGTGCCAGCAGCAAAGGGACAGAAGAGACCCAGTACTTC. The gene calls are TRBV5-4 and TRBJ2-5; the match to TRBD1 covers 7 bases. Losses at the gene ends were 4 bases for V and 3 bases for J; bases not matched to a gene: 3. The germline V gene has CDR1 SGHNT and CDR2 YYREEE (reference sequence). The CDR3 runs 13 residues. Based on the CDR3 plus reference TRBV5-4 and TRBJ2-5, the full variable domain is ETGVTQSPTHLIKTRGQQVTLRCSSQSGHNTVSWYQQALGQGPQFIFQYYREEENGRGNFPPRFSGLQFPNYSSELNVNALELDDSALYLCASSKGTEETQYFGPGTRLLVL.

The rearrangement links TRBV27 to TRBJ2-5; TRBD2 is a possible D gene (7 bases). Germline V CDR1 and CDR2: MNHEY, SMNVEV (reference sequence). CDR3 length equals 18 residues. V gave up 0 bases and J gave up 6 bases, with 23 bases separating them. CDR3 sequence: CASSLSGGGGTWEKTQYF. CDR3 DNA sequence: TGTGCCAGCAGTTTATCCGGGGGCGGGGGAACATGGGAGAAGACCCAGTACTTC.

The CDR3 is CASSMAQAKNIQYF. As DNA, the CDR3 is TGTGCCAGTAGTATGGCCCAAGCCAAAAACATTCAGTACTTC. The genes are TRBV19 and TRBJ2-4; no clear D. The germline V gene has CDR1 LNHDA and CDR2 SQIVND (reference sequence). This CDR3 is 14 amino acids long. The V gene lost 3 bases and the J gene lost 0 bases, with 6 bases spanning the gap.

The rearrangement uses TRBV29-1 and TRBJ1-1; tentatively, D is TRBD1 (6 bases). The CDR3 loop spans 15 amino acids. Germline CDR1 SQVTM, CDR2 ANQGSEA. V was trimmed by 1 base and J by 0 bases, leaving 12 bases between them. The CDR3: CSVEGEGGLNTEAFF. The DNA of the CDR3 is TGCAGCGTTGAAGGGGAGGGGGGGCTGAACACTGAAGCTTTCTTT.

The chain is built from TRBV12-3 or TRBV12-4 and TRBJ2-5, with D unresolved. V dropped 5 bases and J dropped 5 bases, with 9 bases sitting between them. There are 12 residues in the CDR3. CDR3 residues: CASSTTRETQYF. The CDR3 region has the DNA TGTGCCAGCAGTACAACCCGGGAGACCCAGTACTTC.

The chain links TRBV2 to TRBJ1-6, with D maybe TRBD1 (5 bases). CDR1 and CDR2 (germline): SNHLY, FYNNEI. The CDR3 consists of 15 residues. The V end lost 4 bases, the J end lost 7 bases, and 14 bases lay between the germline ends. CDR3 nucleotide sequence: TGTGCCAGCAGTGGGAGGCGGGGGACGAATTCACCCCTCCACTTT. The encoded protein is CASSGRRGTNSPLHF.

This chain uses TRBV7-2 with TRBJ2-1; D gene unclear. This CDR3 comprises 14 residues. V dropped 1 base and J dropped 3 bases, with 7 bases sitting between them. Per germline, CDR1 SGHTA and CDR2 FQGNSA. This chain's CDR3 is CASSLGRNYNEQFF. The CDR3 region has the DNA TGTGCCAGCAGCTTAGGTCGGAACTACAATGAGCAGTTCTTC.

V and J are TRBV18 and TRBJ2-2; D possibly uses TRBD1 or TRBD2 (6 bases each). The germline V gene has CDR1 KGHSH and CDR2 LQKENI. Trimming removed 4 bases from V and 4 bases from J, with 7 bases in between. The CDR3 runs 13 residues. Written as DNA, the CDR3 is TGTGCCAGCTCACAGGGGGGCACCGGGGAGCTGTTTTTT. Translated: CASSQGGTGELFF.

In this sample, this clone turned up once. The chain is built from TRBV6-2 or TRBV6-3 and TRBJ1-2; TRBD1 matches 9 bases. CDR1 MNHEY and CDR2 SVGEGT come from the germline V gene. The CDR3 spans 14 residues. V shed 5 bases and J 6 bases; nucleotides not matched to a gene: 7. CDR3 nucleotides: TGTGCCAGCAGTACCCAGACAGGGGGGCATGGCTACACCTTC. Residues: CASSTQTGGHGYTF.

CDR3 bases: TGTGCCAGCAGTTACTCCGGGGTTCCGAGCACTGAAGCTTTCTTT. Protein sequence: CASSYSGVPSTEAFF. This chain links TRBV6-5 with TRBJ1-1; D gene uncertain. Germline assignment: CDR1 MNHEY and CDR2 SVGAGI. Trimming took off 0 bases at V and 4 bases at J, with 12 bases between the two ends. The CDR3 contains 15 residues.

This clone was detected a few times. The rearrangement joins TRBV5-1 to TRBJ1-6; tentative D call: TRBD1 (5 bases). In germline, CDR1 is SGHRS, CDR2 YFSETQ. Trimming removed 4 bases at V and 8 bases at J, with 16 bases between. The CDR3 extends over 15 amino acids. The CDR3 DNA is TGCGCCAGCAGCCGGACGGTTGGGGGTGATTCACCCCTCCACTTT. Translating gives CASSRTVGGDSPLHF.

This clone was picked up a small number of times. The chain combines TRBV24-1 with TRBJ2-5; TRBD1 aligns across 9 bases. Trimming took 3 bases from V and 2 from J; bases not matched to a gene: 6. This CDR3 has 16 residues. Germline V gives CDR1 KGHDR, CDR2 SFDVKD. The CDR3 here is CATSDPGQGPQETQYF. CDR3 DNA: TGTGCCACCAGTGATCCGGGACAGGGTCCTCAAGAGACCCAGTACTTC.

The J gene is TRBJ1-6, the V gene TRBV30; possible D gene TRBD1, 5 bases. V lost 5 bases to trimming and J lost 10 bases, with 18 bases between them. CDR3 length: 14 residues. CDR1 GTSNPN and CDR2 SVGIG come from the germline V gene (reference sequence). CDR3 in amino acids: CAWSRGQGRSPLHF. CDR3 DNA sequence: TGTGCCTGGTCGAGAGGGCAGGGCAGGTCACCCCTCCACTTT.

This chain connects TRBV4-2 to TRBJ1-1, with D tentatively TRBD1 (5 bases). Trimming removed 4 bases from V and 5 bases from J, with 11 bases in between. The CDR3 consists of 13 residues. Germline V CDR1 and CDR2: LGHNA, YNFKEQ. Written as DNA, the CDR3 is TGTGCCAGCAGCCCACCAGGGAGGACTGAAGCTTTCTTT. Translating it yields CASSPPGRTEAFF.

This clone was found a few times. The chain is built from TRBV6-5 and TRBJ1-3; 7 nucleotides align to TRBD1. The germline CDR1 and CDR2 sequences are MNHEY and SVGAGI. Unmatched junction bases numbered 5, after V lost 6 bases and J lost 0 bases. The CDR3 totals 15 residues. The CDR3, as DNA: TGTGCCAGCAGCCAGGGACAGACCTCTGGAAACACCATATATTTT. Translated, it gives CASSQGQTSGNTIYF.

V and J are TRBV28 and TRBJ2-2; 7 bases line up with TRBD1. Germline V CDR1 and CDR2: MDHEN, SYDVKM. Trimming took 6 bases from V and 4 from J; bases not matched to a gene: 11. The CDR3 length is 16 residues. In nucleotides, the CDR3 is TGTGCCAGCAGGCAACCCTACAGGGGAGCCACCGGGGAGCTGTTTTTT. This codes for CASRQPYRGATGELFF. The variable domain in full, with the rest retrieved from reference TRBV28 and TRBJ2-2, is DVKVTQSSRYLVKRTGEKVFLECVQDMDHENMFWYRQDPGLGLRLIYFSYDVKMKEKGDIPEGYSVSREKKERFSLILESASTNQTSMYLCASRQPYRGATGELFFGEGSRLTVL.

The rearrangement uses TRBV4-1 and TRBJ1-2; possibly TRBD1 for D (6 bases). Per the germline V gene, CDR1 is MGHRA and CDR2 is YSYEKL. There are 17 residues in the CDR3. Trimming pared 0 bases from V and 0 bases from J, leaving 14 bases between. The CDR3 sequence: CASSQDFPRTANYGYTF. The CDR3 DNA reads TGCGCCAGCAGCCAAGATTTCCCAAGGACAGCTAACTATGGCTACACCTTC.

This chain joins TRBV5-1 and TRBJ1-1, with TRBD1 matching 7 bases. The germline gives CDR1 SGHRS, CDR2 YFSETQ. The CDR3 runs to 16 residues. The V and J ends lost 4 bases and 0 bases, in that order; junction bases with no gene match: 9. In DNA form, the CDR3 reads TGCGCCAGCAGCCCGACGGACAGGCCACTGAACACTGAAGCTTTCTTT. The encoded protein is CASSPTDRPLNTEAFF.

The CDR3 DNA is TGTGCCAGCAGCTTCGGGGGAATTGGAAACACCATATATTTT. Translated: CASSFGGIGNTIYF. The chain has TRBV7-9 and TRBJ1-3, with a tentative D call TRBD1 (5 bases). Germline V CDR1 and CDR2: SEHNR, FQNEAQ (reference sequence). There are 14 residues in the CDR3. Trimming took 3 bases from V and 3 from J, leaving 9 bases between them. Full variable domain (remainder filled in from reference TRBV7-9 and TRBJ1-3): DTGVSQNPRHKITKRGQNVTFRCDPISEHNRLYWYRQTLGQGPEFLTYFQNEAQLEKSRLLSDRFSAERPKGSFSTLEIQRTEQGDSAMYLCASSFGGIGNTIYFGEGSWLTVV.

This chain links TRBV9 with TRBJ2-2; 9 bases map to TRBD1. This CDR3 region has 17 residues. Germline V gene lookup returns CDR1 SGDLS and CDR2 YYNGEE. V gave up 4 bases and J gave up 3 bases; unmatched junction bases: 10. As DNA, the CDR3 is TGTGCCAGCAGCCCCGCATTGGGACAGGGTCACACCGGGGAGCTGTTTTTT. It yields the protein CASSPALGQGHTGELFF.

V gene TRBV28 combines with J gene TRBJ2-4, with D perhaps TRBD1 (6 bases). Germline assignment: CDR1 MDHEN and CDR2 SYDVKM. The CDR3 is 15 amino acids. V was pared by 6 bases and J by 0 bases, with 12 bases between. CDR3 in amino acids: CASSIKQGAKNIQYF. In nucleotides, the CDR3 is TGTGCCAGCAGCATAAAACAGGGAGCCAAAAACATTCAGTACTTC.

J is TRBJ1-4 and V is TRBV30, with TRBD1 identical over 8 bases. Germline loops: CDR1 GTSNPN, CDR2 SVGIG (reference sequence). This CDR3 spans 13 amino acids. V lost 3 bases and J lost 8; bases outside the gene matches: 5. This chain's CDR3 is CAWSRGQGEKLFF. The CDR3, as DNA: TGTGCCTGGAGCCGCGGACAGGGAGAAAAACTGTTTTTT.